This T cell receptor beta chain was identified during a study of memory CD4+ T cells and cytomegalovirus serostatus. Comments on this clone: Its specificity is unknown.

Single viable CD3+CD4+CD8-CD45RO+ cells were sorted as the memory CD4+ T cells. Trimming left V 2 bases short and J 7 bases short, with 17 bases between. CDR3 length: 15 amino acids. Germline CDR1 MNHNS, CDR2 SASEGT. Study-wide findings and caveats: Each of fewer than 80 CMV-associated TCRbeta sequences occurred in one to five individuals. Suggested: most of the CMV-linked TCR signature lies in CD4+ memory cells.

Authors' methods: Out-of-frame sequences were removed, leaving a few million distinct TCRbeta sequences. Data came from immunoSEQ multiplex PCR; TCRdb stores just in-frame clones and leaves some out. That table furnishes V, J and clone size, whereas the DNA furnished D and trimming. The table includes 65,000 to 95,000 clones, around 80% detected once. The clonotype comes from an adult in good health and CMV-seronegative. Sequences were obtained from memory CD4+ T cells from blood. The rearrangement uses TRBV6-1 and TRBJ1-1; possibly TRBD1 for D (6 bases). The chain's CDR3 is CASSEYSDRMIEAFF. CDR3 DNA sequence: TGTGCCAGCAGTGAATATTCAGACAGGATGATTGAAGCTTTCTTT.